This TCR beta chain was captured in a study of a mutant IDH1 vaccine in newly diagnosed glioma. Study as a whole: Patients got radiotherapy, temozolomide, or both beforehand, and most got both.

This clone was counted once. As yet, its antigen is unknown. Time point given: baseline, week 1 (first vaccination visit). Treatment given: pre-vaccination baseline after standard-of-care therapy. Study-level points and caveats: Of the patients, around 93% had vaccine-induced immune responses.

Profiling relied on immunoSEQ multiplex PCR, and the TCRdb table lists in-frame clones only, not all of them. The sample contains roughly 68,000 clones, about four fifths of which appear only once. Sequenced material: PBMCs, taken from a glioma patient treated with radiotherapy, temozolomide or both. The clonotype originates from a man aged 45 to 65 with glioma.

As DNA, the CDR3 is TGTGCCAGCAGCCTTAGTCTGGGGAACACTGAAGCTTTCTTT. Translating it yields CASSLSLGNTEAFF. The chain links TRBV7-3 to TRBJ1-1; D is unclear. This CDR3 is built from 14 residues. Trimming took 5 bases from V and 1 from J, leaving 11 bases between them. The V gene's germline CDR1 is SGHTA and CDR2 FQGTGA.